Following are 9 T cell receptor beta chains from one sample sequenced in a study of regulatory T cells in long-lasting Graves disease. For TCR beta, libraries came from iRepertoire HTBI primers and Arm-PCR of CDR3 regions. One entry per CDR3 protein, called by TCRdb with MiXCR from the multiplex PCR reads. Here the sample spans about 540,000 distinct CDR3 sequences, roughly 13% being singletons. Noted time point: newly diagnosed GD, antithyroid drugs for less than 3 months. Following extraction of RNA from PBMCs, that RNA was used to make the TCR library. The same data also contributed to another study, on T cells in Graves' hyperthyroidism and ophthalmopathy.

Sequencing used peripheral blood mononuclear cells (PBMCs), obtained at new diagnosis, from a patient treated with antithyroid drugs. The receptors shown here come from a man aged 30 to 45 with Graves disease.

This clonotype came up many times. The chain employs TRBV10-3 and TRBJ1-1, with a weak D call TRBD1 (5 bases). Germline V CDR1 and CDR2: ENHRY, SYGVKD. The CDR3 contains 14 residues. Trimming removed 6 bases at V and 1 base at J, with 12 bases between. CDR3 sequence: CAISGRESNTEAFF. Here the CDR3 DNA reads TGTGCCATCAGCGGCAGGGAGTCGAACACTGAAGCTTTCTTT.

This clonotype came up many times. The conserved final phenylalanine or tryptophan is absent from the CDR3, which likely points to a read error. The DNA is left out, because the CDR3 cannot be placed on it with certainty; the CDR3 is given as TCRdb lists it. The V call is TRBV19, the J call TRBJ2-1; the D call in the table, TRBD1, was not verified against the DNA. Germline V gene data show CDR1 as LNHDA and CDR2 as SQIVND (reference sequence). The CDR3 numbers 10 amino acids, ends counted. The CDR3: CASPQWTRPS.

V gene TRBV5-4 combines with J gene TRBJ2-7, with D possibly matching TRBD2 (6 bases). Trimming cost V 3 bases and J 3 bases, with 13 bases left between them. Germline CDR1 SGHNT, CDR2 YYREEE (reference sequence). The CDR3 runs to 14 residues. The CDR3: CASSSRGGFYEQYF. The CDR3 DNA reads TGTGCCAGCAGCTCTCGGGGAGGCTTCTACGAGCAGTACTTC.

Many counts were recorded for this clonotype. The chain carries TRBV2 and TRBJ1-5, with D unresolved. V gave up 7 bases and J gave up 2 bases, with 12 bases separating them. In germline, CDR1 is SNHLY, CDR2 FYNNEI. This CDR3 has 14 residues. CDR3 DNA: TGTGCCAGCAAGGAAAGGGAAGGCAATCAGCCCCAGCATTTT. Its protein product is CASKEREGNQPQHF.

This clonotype was counted many times. The rearrangement uses TRBV18 and TRBJ1-1, with D hard to call. This CDR3 is 14 amino acids long. V lost 0 bases to trimming and J lost 3 bases, with 8 bases between them. Germline V gene lookup returns CDR1 KGHSH and CDR2 LQKENI. CDR3 DNA sequence: TGTGCCAGCTCACCACCGCCCGGAGACACTGAAGCTTTCTTT. It yields the protein CASSPPPGDTEAFF.

The chain recombines TRBV3-1 with TRBJ2-1; D gene uncertain. In germline, CDR1 is LGHDT, CDR2 YNNKEL (reference sequence). The CDR3 extends over 13 amino acids. V was clipped by 0 bases and J by 9 bases, with 9 bases between them. The chain's CDR3 is CASSQDTVTEQFF. The CDR3 DNA is TGTGCCAGCAGCCAAGATACGGTTACTGAGCAGTTCTTC.

For this clonotype: A much bigger clone sits one base away, suggesting this may be a read error. The rearrangement joins TRBV2 to TRBJ2-3; 9 bases match TRBD1. Trimming at V came to 6 bases and at J to 2 bases, leaving 6 bases not matched to a gene. There are 15 residues in the CDR3. Germline-derived CDR1 and CDR2 are SNHLY and FYNNEI. Written as DNA, the CDR3 is TGTGCCAGCAGGGGACAGGGCCGTAACACAGATACGCAGTATTTT. This gives the protein CASRGQGRNTDTQYF. Using reference TRBV2 and TRBJ2-3 for the parts outside the CDR3, the full variable domain is EPEVTQTPSHQVTQMGQEVILRCVPISNHLYFYWYRQILGQKVEFLVSFYNNEISEKSEIFDDQFSVERPDGSNFTLKIRSTKLEDSAMYFCASRGQGRNTDTQYFGPGTRLTVL.

At least ten counts were recorded for this clonotype. The rearrangement joins TRBV11-2 to TRBJ2-7, with 9 positions matching TRBD2. V lost 3 bases, J lost 6 bases, and 12 bases stayed unmatched. The CDR3 contains 16 residues. CDR1 SGHAT and CDR2 FQNNGV come from the germline V gene. CDR3 sequence (DNA): TGTGCCAGCAGCTTGCCCGTAGCGGGAGTGGGAGGCGAGCAGTACTTC. Its protein product is CASSLPVAGVGGEQYF.

This chain joins TRBV15 and TRBJ2-5; 12 positions agree with TRBD2. V was clipped by 3 bases and J by 5 bases; unmatched bases: 7. CDR3 length: 16 residues. Germline values: CDR1 LNHNV, CDR2 YYDKDF (reference sequence). The CDR3 sequence: CATSSVTSGSWETQYF. CDR3 nucleotide sequence: TGTGCCACCAGCAGTGTGACTAGCGGGAGTTGGGAGACCCAGTACTTC.